This is a list of T cell receptor beta chains from one sample in a study of blood T cell repertoires in COVID-19. Sequencing used immunoSEQ multiplex PCR; TCRdb keeps in-frame clones, though not all of them. The sample includes some 96,000 clones, approximately 89% of them seen just once. Sequenced: peripheral blood. All receptors derive from a man aged 50 to 60 with active COVID-19. Each CDR3 is given with its conserved first and last residue. D genes are given only for firm matches. Clone sizes are given selectively: once, few, many, or a class where the clone is expanded.

CDR3 DNA: TGCGCCAGCAGTGGGGGACAGGTCGGGGAGACCCAGTACTTC
CDR3 protein: CASSGGQVGETQYF
D gene: TRBD1
V gene: TRBV10-1
clone size: -
J gene: TRBJ2-5

CDR3 DNA: TGCAGCGTTGACGGGACAGAGGACTATGGCTACACCTTC
CDR3 protein: CSVDGTEDYGYTF
D gene: TRBD1
V gene: TRBV29-1
clone size: -
J gene: TRBJ1-2

CDR3 DNA: TGTGCCAGCAGCCAAGATACAGTCGCCAGGGAGGATGGCTACACCTTC
CDR3 protein: CASSQDTVAREDGYTF
D gene: -
V gene: TRBV3-1/TRBV3-2
clone size: once
J gene: TRBJ1-2

CDR3 DNA: TGTGCCATCAGTGAGAACGAGGGGGCCTTCAGGGCCCCATATGGCTACACCTTC
CDR3 protein: CAISENEGAFRAPYGYTF
D gene: TRBD1
V gene: TRBV10-3
clone size: once
J gene: TRBJ1-2

CDR3 DNA: TGTGCCAGTACCTTTCTAGCGGGAGGTACAGATACGCAGTATTTT
CDR3 protein: CASTFLAGGTDTQYF
D gene: TRBD2
V gene: TRBV19
clone size: once
J gene: TRBJ2-3

CDR3 DNA: TGCGCCAGCAGCTGGACAGGGATCTCCTATAATTCACCCCTCCACTTT
CDR3 protein: CASSWTGISYNSPLHF
D gene: TRBD1
V gene: TRBV5-1
clone size: -
J gene: TRBJ1-6

CDR3 DNA: TGTGCCAGCAGTGAAGCCGGGACAGGGGCGGAGACCCAGTACTTC
CDR3 protein: CASSEAGTGAETQYF
D gene: TRBD1
V gene: TRBV2
clone size: -
J gene: TRBJ2-5

CDR3 DNA: TGTGCCAGCAGCTTAAGTGGTCTAGCGGGGAGTCTATCCTACAATGAGCAGTTCTTC
CDR3 protein: CASSLSGLAGSLSYNEQFF
D gene: TRBD2
V gene: TRBV7-2
clone size: -
J gene: TRBJ2-1

CDR3 DNA: TGTGCCAGCAGTTATTCTACTAGCGGGGGATACAATGAGCAGTTCTTC
CDR3 protein: CASSYSTSGGYNEQFF
D gene: TRBD2
V gene: TRBV6-2/TRBV6-3
clone size: -
J gene: TRBJ2-1

CDR3 DNA: TGCAGCGTTGAAGATAGAGCTAGCGGAACCCGGAGGGGAGAGCAGTTCTTC
CDR3 protein: CSVEDRASGTRRGEQFF
D gene: TRBD2
V gene: TRBV29-1
clone size: -
J gene: TRBJ2-1

CDR3 DNA: TGTGCCAGCAGTGAGGGCATTCTGAGCTCCTACAATGAGCAGTTCTTC
CDR3 protein: CASSEGILSSYNEQFF
D gene: -
V gene: TRBV25-1
clone size: -
J gene: TRBJ2-1

CDR3 DNA: TGTGCCAGCAGCTTCTATATGAACACTGAAGCTTTCTTT
CDR3 protein: CASSFYMNTEAFF
D gene: -
V gene: TRBV11-2
clone size: -
J gene: TRBJ1-1

CDR3 DNA: TGTGCCAGCAGGAGGGGGACCGGGGCCGGGGAGCTGTTTTTT
CDR3 protein: CASRRGTGAGELFF
D gene: -
V gene: TRBV6-4
clone size: once
J gene: TRBJ2-2

CDR3 DNA: TGTGCCAGCAGCTTTAGCGGGAGCTTATACAATGAGCAGTTCTTC
CDR3 protein: CASSFSGSLYNEQFF
D gene: TRBD2
V gene: TRBV7-2
clone size: -
J gene: TRBJ2-1

CDR3 DNA: TGTGCCAGTGGGAGGGATATCGGCTCTGGAAACACCATATATTTT
CDR3 protein: CASGRDIGSGNTIYF
D gene: -
V gene: TRBV19
clone size: -
J gene: TRBJ1-3

CDR3 DNA: TGTGCCAGTAGTATACAGGGATTGGGTCAGCCCCAGCATTTT
CDR3 protein: CASSIQGLGQPQHF
D gene: -
V gene: TRBV19
clone size: few
J gene: TRBJ1-5

CDR3 DNA: TGTGCCAGCAGTTTATCAGGGAGCTCTGGAAACACCATATATTTT
CDR3 protein: CASSLSGSSGNTIYF
D gene: -
V gene: TRBV27
clone size: -
J gene: TRBJ1-3

CDR3 DNA: TGTGCCAGCAGCGTAGCGGGGAGCGGGGGGGCATCAGAGACCCAGTACTTC
CDR3 protein: CASSVAGSGGASETQYF
D gene: TRBD2
V gene: TRBV9
clone size: once
J gene: TRBJ2-5

CDR3 DNA: TGTGCCAGCAGCCAACCACTAGCGGGAGGGCCTGGTAGCTCAGATACGCAGTATTTT
CDR3 protein: CASSQPLAGGPGSSDTQYF
D gene: TRBD2
V gene: TRBV3-1/TRBV3-2
clone size: -
J gene: TRBJ2-3

CDR3 DNA: TGTGCCAGCAGTTTCTTTCCTAGCGGGGACACCGGGGAGCTGTTTTTT
CDR3 protein: CASSFFPSGDTGELFF
D gene: TRBD2
V gene: TRBV6-5
clone size: -
J gene: TRBJ2-2

CDR3 DNA: TGTGCCAGCAGCCGGACAGGGCTGAACACCGGGGAGCTGTTTTTT
CDR3 protein: CASSRTGLNTGELFF
D gene: TRBD1
V gene: TRBV7-9
clone size: -
J gene: TRBJ2-2

CDR3 DNA: TGCGCCAGCAGAGGACAGGGGACCGGGGAGCTGTTTTTT
CDR3 protein: CASRGQGTGELFF
D gene: TRBD1
V gene: TRBV5-1
clone size: -
J gene: TRBJ2-2

CDR3 DNA: TGTGCCAGCAGAGCGGAAAGCTCTGGAAACACCATATATTTT
CDR3 protein: CASRAESSGNTIYF
D gene: -
V gene: TRBV6-5
clone size: -
J gene: TRBJ1-3

CDR3 DNA: TGTGCCAGCAGTTTAAACAGGGGTTCCGAAGCCAAAAACATTCAGTACTTC
CDR3 protein: CASSLNRGSEAKNIQYF
D gene: TRBD1
V gene: TRBV7-2
clone size: -
J gene: TRBJ2-4

CDR3 DNA: TGTGCCTGGAGGGGGCAGGGGCAGGGTCAGCCCCAGCATTTT
CDR3 protein: CAWRGQGQGQPQHF
D gene: -
V gene: TRBV30
clone size: many
J gene: TRBJ1-5

CDR3 DNA: TGTGCCAGCAGCTCACAACAGGGTCTCGCGGCCATATATTTT
CDR3 protein: CASSSQQGLAAIYF
D gene: -
V gene: TRBV7-2
clone size: -
J gene: TRBJ1-3

CDR3 DNA: TGCGCCAGCAGTTCCGGACAGGGAGGGTCTGAAGCTTTCTTT
CDR3 protein: CASSSGQGGSEAFF
D gene: TRBD1
V gene: TRBV5-1
clone size: -
J gene: TRBJ1-1

CDR3 DNA: TGTGCCAGCAGCGGTTTTGGGGGGGGCGGCACAGATACGCAGTATTTT
CDR3 protein: CASSGFGGGGTDTQYF
D gene: -
V gene: TRBV9
clone size: -
J gene: TRBJ2-3

CDR3 DNA: TGTGCCAGCACCCCGGGGGGCGGGGTGAACACTGAAGCTTTCTTT
CDR3 protein: CASTPGGGVNTEAFF
D gene: -
V gene: TRBV11-2
clone size: -
J gene: TRBJ1-1

CDR3 DNA: TGTGCCAGCAGCTTAGCGAAGGCGGTCAATGAGCAGTTCTTC
CDR3 protein: CASSLAKAVNEQFF
D gene: -
V gene: TRBV11-2
clone size: -
J gene: TRBJ2-1

CDR3 DNA: TGCGCCAGCAGCTTGGACCCAGGGTCTGGAAACACCATATATTTT
CDR3 protein: CASSLDPGSGNTIYF
D gene: -
V gene: TRBV5-1
clone size: once
J gene: TRBJ1-3

CDR3 DNA: TGTGCCAGCAGCTTAGTGGGAGGGGGCACAGATACGCAGTATTTT
CDR3 protein: CASSLVGGGTDTQYF
D gene: TRBD2
V gene: TRBV5-5
clone size: -
J gene: TRBJ2-3

CDR3 DNA: TGTGCCAGCAGCCAACAGGGTAATTCACCCCTCCACTTT
CDR3 protein: CASSQQGNSPLHF
D gene: -
V gene: TRBV3-1/TRBV3-2
clone size: -
J gene: TRBJ1-6

CDR3 DNA: TGTGCCAGCAGCCTTACCGGGACTAGCGGGAACAATGAGCAGTTCTTC
CDR3 protein: CASSLTGTSGNNEQFF
D gene: TRBD2
V gene: TRBV11-3
clone size: -
J gene: TRBJ2-1

CDR3 DNA: TGCGCCAGCAGCTCGACTAGCGGGCCCTACAATGAGCAGTTCTTC
CDR3 protein: CASSSTSGPYNEQFF
D gene: TRBD2
V gene: TRBV5-1
clone size: -
J gene: TRBJ2-1

CDR3 DNA: TGCGCCAGCAGGCTTGACAGTGAAGCTTTCTTT
CDR3 protein: CASRLDSEAFF
D gene: -
V gene: TRBV5-1
clone size: -
J gene: TRBJ1-1

CDR3 DNA: TGTGCCAGCTCACCAGGGCTGAGAGAGACCCAGTACTTC
CDR3 protein: CASSPGLRETQYF
D gene: -
V gene: TRBV18
clone size: once
J gene: TRBJ2-5

CDR3 DNA: TGTGCCAGCAGCTTAGTTGCAGTCAGAAACACCATATATTTT
CDR3 protein: CASSLVAVRNTIYF
D gene: -
V gene: TRBV7-2
clone size: -
J gene: TRBJ1-3

CDR3 DNA: TGTGCCAGTAGTAGGGCGGGATTCCAAGAGACCCAGTACTTC
CDR3 protein: CASSRAGFQETQYF
D gene: -
V gene: TRBV19
clone size: -
J gene: TRBJ2-5

CDR3 DNA: TGTGCCACCCAGGGGAGCGGAAATTCACCCCTCCACTTT
CDR3 protein: CATQGSGNSPLHF
D gene: -
V gene: TRBV24-1
clone size: -
J gene: TRBJ1-6

CDR3 DNA: TGTGCCAGTAGTATAGCCGGGTACAGCACAGATACGCAGTATTTT
CDR3 protein: CASSIAGYSTDTQYF
D gene: -
V gene: TRBV19
clone size: -
J gene: TRBJ2-3

CDR3 DNA: TGTGCCAGCTCACCACAGGGGTCGAACACTGAAGCTTTCTTT
CDR3 protein: CASSPQGSNTEAFF
D gene: -
V gene: TRBV18
clone size: -
J gene: TRBJ1-1

CDR3 DNA: TGTGCCAGCTCACCAGGGCATTTATCACCCCTCCACTTT
CDR3 protein: CASSPGHLSPLHF
D gene: -
V gene: TRBV18
clone size: -
J gene: TRBJ1-6

CDR3 DNA: TGTGCCAGTAGTATTGGGACTAACCCCACTGAAGCTTTCTTT
CDR3 protein: CASSIGTNPTEAFF
D gene: -
V gene: TRBV19
clone size: -
J gene: TRBJ1-1

CDR3 DNA: TGTGCCAGCAGCTTGAAAAGGGGGCTGGTAACCGGGGAGCTGTTTTTT
CDR3 protein: CASSLKRGLVTGELFF
D gene: TRBD1
V gene: TRBV7-6
clone size: -
J gene: TRBJ2-2

CDR3 DNA: TGTGCCAGCAGTGACAGGGGGCATTGGACTGAAGCTTTCTTT
CDR3 protein: CASSDRGHWTEAFF
D gene: TRBD1
V gene: TRBV6-1
clone size: -
J gene: TRBJ1-1

CDR3 DNA: TGTGCCAGCATAAGTCTAGCGGGAGTCAATGAGCAGTTCTTC
CDR3 protein: CASISLAGVNEQFF
D gene: TRBD2
V gene: TRBV2
clone size: -
J gene: TRBJ2-1

CDR3 DNA: TGTGCCAGCAGTGATTACGGGACAGGGGGGACAGATACGCAGTATTTT
CDR3 protein: CASSDYGTGGTDTQYF
D gene: TRBD1
V gene: TRBV6-1
clone size: -
J gene: TRBJ2-3

CDR3 DNA: TGTGCCAGCAGTCCACCCACAGTAAACTATGGCTACACCTTC
CDR3 protein: CASSPPTVNYGYTF
D gene: -
V gene: TRBV28
clone size: once
J gene: TRBJ1-2

CDR3 DNA: TGCGCCAGCAGCCGCGGGGGGACAGAGAACACTGAAGCTTTCTTT
CDR3 protein: CASSRGGTENTEAFF
D gene: TRBD1
V gene: TRBV5-1
clone size: -
J gene: TRBJ1-1

CDR3 DNA: TGTGCCAGCAGCTTAGTCGGGCAGGGGGGAGAGACCCAGTACTTC
CDR3 protein: CASSLVGQGGETQYF
D gene: -
V gene: TRBV11-3
clone size: -
J gene: TRBJ2-5

CDR3 DNA: TGTGCCAGCAGCAAATGCACGGGGAAAGGGGGATGTAATTCACCCCTCCACTTT
CDR3 protein: CASSKCTGKGGCNSPLHF
D gene: -
V gene: TRBV21-1
clone size: -
J gene: TRBJ1-6

CDR3 DNA: TGTGCCTGGAGTCCTGGGGGGGGCACAGATACGCAGTATTTT
CDR3 protein: CAWSPGGGTDTQYF
D gene: TRBD2
V gene: TRBV30
clone size: -
J gene: TRBJ2-3

CDR3 DNA: TGTGCCAGCAGTAGGCAGGGGGTTGGGTACACCTTC
CDR3 protein: CASSRQGVGYTF
D gene: TRBD1
V gene: TRBV12-3/TRBV12-4
clone size: -
J gene: TRBJ1-2

CDR3 DNA: TGTGCCAGCAGCCCAAGGACAAGCTCCTACGAGCAGTACTTC
CDR3 protein: CASSPRTSSYEQYF
D gene: -
V gene: TRBV11-2
clone size: -
J gene: TRBJ2-7

CDR3 DNA: TGTGCCAGCAGCTTAGCGGAGGTTGGAAACACCATATATTTT
CDR3 protein: CASSLAEVGNTIYF
D gene: -
V gene: TRBV7-9
clone size: -
J gene: TRBJ1-3

CDR3 DNA: TGTGCCTGGGGGAAACGTGGGACAGGGCGTTTTGAGCAGTTCTTC
CDR3 protein: CAWGKRGTGRFEQFF
D gene: TRBD1
V gene: TRBV30
clone size: few
J gene: TRBJ2-1